This T cell receptor (beta chain) was identified during a study of T-cell reconstitution after alpha-beta-depleted transplantation in children. CDR3 length equals 15 residues. Unmatched junction bases numbered 14, after V lost 6 bases and J lost 5 bases. CDR1 is DFQATT and CDR2 is SNEGSKA in the germline V gene (reference sequence). Study-wide findings and caveats: Roughly two months post-transplant, alpha-beta T cells reportedly originated from several hundred graft clones that had expanded. Surviving recipient T cells and thymic progenitors accounted for the high day-60 TCRbeta diversity observed in some patients. Once a year had passed after transplant, T-cell counts and diversity came mostly from newly produced T cells.

A TCRbeta library incorporating unique molecular identifiers was prepared. TCRdb called the PCR reads again in MiXCR, with one record for every CDR3 protein. This sample has some 95,000 distinct CDR3 sequences, with around 22% found just once. This clonotype turned up a few times. Its specificity is unknown. The chain links TRBV20-1 to TRBJ1-2; 8 nucleotides agree with TRBD1. The material sequenced was PBMCs, taken before TCRalphabeta/CD19-depleted stem cell transplant. The receptor was isolated from a boy between 2 and 10 years old with acute lymphoblastic leukemia, due to receive a stem cell transplant. CDR3 in amino acids: CSAIIQGAVRYGYTF. In nucleotides, the CDR3 is TGCAGTGCAATTATTCAGGGGGCCGTCAGATATGGCTACACCTTC.